This passage covers 15 T cell receptor beta chains from one sample sequenced in a study of cytomegalovirus exposure and HLA in healthy donors (dated by TCRdb to the late 2010s). The library relied on the immunoSEQ multiplex PCR assay. For the multiplex PCR, a mixture combining 60 forward primers for TCR Vbeta segments and 13 reverse primers for TCR Jbeta segments was used. The table was pulled from immuneACCESS by TCRdb, which kept in-frame rearrangements only. Such tables lose some clones; where checked, under half of the loss comes from unresolved V genes, and the rest has no known cause. The sample has approximately 150,000 clones on record, about four fifths of them singletons. The ten largest clones take up about 5% of the sample. Sequenced material: PBMCs. The receptor set was obtained from a man aged 35 to 55 in good health and CMV-seronegative.

The gene calls are TRBV14 and TRBJ1-6; D is possibly TRBD1 (6 bases). Germline lookup yields CDR1 SGHDN and CDR2 FVKESK. Trimming took off 4 bases at V and 7 bases at J, with 14 bases between the two ends. The CDR3 is 15 residues long. The CDR3: CASSPQGLANSPLHF. The CDR3 DNA reads TGTGCCAGCAGCCCACAGGGTCTTGCCAATTCACCCCTCCACTTT.

The rearrangement uses TRBV7-2 and TRBJ1-1; D is possibly TRBD1 (6 bases). CDR3 length equals 16 residues. Germline V gene lookup returns CDR1 SGHTA and CDR2 FQGNSA. V lost 5 bases, J lost 2 bases, and 18 bases lay in between. The CDR3, as DNA: TGTGCCAGCAGCCCATCATTCCAGGGGCGAAACACTGAAGCTTTCTTT. This sequence encodes CASSPSFQGRNTEAFF.

V and J are TRBV29-1 and TRBJ1-1; TRBD1 matches at 8 bases. V was pared by 2 bases and J by 4 bases, with 9 bases of the junction left unmatched. This CDR3 is built from 15 residues. Germline V CDR1 and CDR2: SQVTM, ANQGSEA. CDR3 DNA: TGCAGCGTTGAACAAATACAGGGGGGGGGCACTGAAGCTTTCTTT. The encoded protein is CSVEQIQGGGTEAFF.

On this clone itself: One end of the junction fails to match germline, which may point to a read error. V usage is TRBV7-7 and J usage is TRBJ1-6, with 8 bases identical to TRBD1. The CDR3 is made up of 13 amino acids. Germline-derived CDR1 and CDR2 are SSHAT and FNYEAQ (reference sequence). The CDR3 DNA reads TGTGCTAGCAGCCGGACAGGGAATTCACCCCTCCACTTT. Translation gives CASSRTGNSPLHF.

The V and J genes are TRBV6-6 and TRBJ1-1, with D perhaps TRBD1 (6 bases). V lost 2 bases to trimming and J lost 0 bases, with 10 bases between them. Germline CDR1 is MNHNY and CDR2 is SVGAGI (reference sequence). CDR3 size: 15 residues. The CDR3 sequence is CASSYGQGMNTEAFF. The CDR3 region has the DNA TGTGCCAGCAGTTACGGGCAGGGGATGAACACTGAAGCTTTCTTT.

The chain employs TRBV14 and TRBJ1-2; 11 bases fit TRBD1. The germline V gene has CDR1 SGHDN and CDR2 FVKESK. V lost 4 bases and J lost 8; bases outside the gene matches: 12. The CDR3 consists of 16 residues. DNA of the CDR3: TGTGCCAGCAGCCCCACGACCCGGACAGGGGGCGTCGGCTACACCTTC. Its translation: CASSPTTRTGGVGYTF. The full variable domain, rest sourced from reference TRBV14 and TRBJ1-2, is EAGVTQFPSHSVIEKGQTVTLRCDPISGHDNLYWYRRVMGKEIKFLLHFVKESKQDESGMPNNRFLAERTGGTYSTLKVQPAELEDSGVYFCASSPTTRTGGVGYTFGSGTRLTVV.

The J gene is TRBJ2-1, the V gene TRBV7-2, with 11 positions matching TRBD2. The CDR3 length is 16 residues. The J segment lost 7 bases and the V segment lost 1 base, leaving 6 bases of the junction unmatched. CDR1 and CDR2 (germline): SGHTA, FQGNSA. The CDR3 nucleotides are TGTGCCAGCAGCTTAGATGGGACTAGCGGTCCAAATGAGCAGTTCTTC. Amino acids: CASSLDGTSGPNEQFF.

The genes are TRBV2 and TRBJ1-5; TRBD1 matches 7 bases. The CDR3 is made up of 15 amino acids. Per the germline V gene, CDR1 is SNHLY and CDR2 is FYNNEI. V dropped 8 bases and J dropped 2; count of bases not matched to a gene: 9. The CDR3 DNA sequence: TGTGCCAGCGGCTTTGAAGACAGGGGCAATCAGCCCCAGCATTTT. Protein sequence: CASGFEDRGNQPQHF. Full variable domain (missing parts from reference TRBV2 and TRBJ1-5): EPEVTQTPSHQVTQMGQEVILRCVPISNHLYFYWYRQILGQKVEFLVSFYNNEISEKSEIFDDQFSVERPDGSNFTLKIRSTKLEDSAMYFCASGFEDRGNQPQHFGDGTRLSIL.

The V call is TRBV11-2, the J call TRBJ1-2, with unresolved D. Trimming stripped 3 bases from V and 3 bases from J, with 8 bases between. Germline V gene data show CDR1 as SGHAT and CDR2 as FQNNGV. The CDR3 length is 13 residues. The CDR3 DNA is TGTGCCAGCAGCTTGATGCGGGACTATGGCTACACCTTC. This sequence encodes CASSLMRDYGYTF.

The chain links TRBV18 to TRBJ1-6, with D tentatively TRBD1 (6 bases). The germline V and J ends were trimmed by 5 bases and 9 bases, with 14 bases remaining between them. CDR3 length equals 14 residues. CDR1 KGHSH and CDR2 LQKENI come from the germline V gene. In DNA form, the CDR3 reads TGTGCCAGCTCAGCGGACAGCGCAGCTTCACCCCTCCACTTT. Translated: CASSADSAASPLHF.

V gene TRBV29-1 combines with J gene TRBJ1-2; tentatively, D is TRBD1 (5 bases). The CDR3 consists of 15 residues. V shed 6 bases and J shed 4 bases, with 21 bases lying between them. CDR1 and CDR2 (germline): SQVTM, ANQGSEA. CDR3: CSVPTAGTGGYGYTF. The DNA for the CDR3 is TGCAGCGTCCCCACGGCGGGGACGGGGGGCTATGGCTACACCTTC.

The J gene is TRBJ2-1, the V gene TRBV2; D is perhaps TRBD2 (5 bases). The CDR3 contains 12 residues. Trimming cost V 6 bases and J 8 bases, with 11 bases left between them. CDR1 and CDR2 from the germline V gene are SNHLY and FYNNEI. CDR3 loop: CASRRAVDEQFF. CDR3 in DNA: TGTGCCAGCAGGAGGGCAGTCGATGAGCAGTTCTTC.

The chain uses TRBV10-1 and TRBJ2-1; the D gene is possibly TRBD2 (7 bases). The V gene lost 3 bases and the J gene lost 7 bases, with 13 bases spanning the gap. This CDR3 is built from 14 residues. Germline CDR1 WNHNN, CDR2 SYGVQD (reference sequence). CDR3 DNA sequence: TGCGCCAGCAGTGAAGGCGGGGGCCCTAATGAGCAGTTCTTC. Translation gives CASSEGGGPNEQFF.

The chain recombines TRBV30 with TRBJ1-6; 7 nucleotides agree with TRBD1. V shed 3 bases and J 9 bases; nucleotides not matched to a gene: 5. CDR1 and CDR2 from the germline V gene are GTSNPN and SVGIG (reference sequence). The CDR3 is 13 amino acids. The chain's CDR3 is CAWRTGSGSPLHF. The CDR3 DNA reads TGTGCCTGGAGGACAGGGTCTGGTTCACCCCTCCACTTT.

This clone was counted a single time. The chain uses TRBV7-8 and TRBJ1-2; the match to TRBD1 covers 10 bases. V gave up 3 bases and J gave up 6 bases; unmatched junction bases: 1. Looked up from germline, CDR1 is SGHVS and CDR2 is FQNEAQ. This CDR3 has 13 residues. For the CDR3, the DNA is TGTGCCAGCAGCTTGACAGGGGGCGATGGCTACACCTTC. Residues: CASSLTGGDGYTF.